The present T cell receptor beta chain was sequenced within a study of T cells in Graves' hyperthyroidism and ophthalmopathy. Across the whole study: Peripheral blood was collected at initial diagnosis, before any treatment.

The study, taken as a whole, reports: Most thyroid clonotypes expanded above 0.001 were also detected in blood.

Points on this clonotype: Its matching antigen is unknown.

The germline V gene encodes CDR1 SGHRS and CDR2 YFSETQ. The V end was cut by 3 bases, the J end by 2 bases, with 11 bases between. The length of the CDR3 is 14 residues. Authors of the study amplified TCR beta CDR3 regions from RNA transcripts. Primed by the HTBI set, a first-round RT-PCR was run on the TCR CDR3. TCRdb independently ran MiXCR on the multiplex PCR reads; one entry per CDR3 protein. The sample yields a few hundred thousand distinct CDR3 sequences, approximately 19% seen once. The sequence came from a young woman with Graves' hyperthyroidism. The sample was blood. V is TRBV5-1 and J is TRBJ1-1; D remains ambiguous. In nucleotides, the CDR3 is TGCGCCAGCAGCTCTAATCCGGGCAACACTGAAGCTTTCTTT. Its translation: CASSSNPGNTEAFF.